The present T cell receptor beta chain was sequenced within a study of T cell repertoires in cytomegalovirus infection. Study-level information: Carrying CMV and the relevant HLA type showed in public TCR beta signatures.

Germline CDR1 reads SGHRS; CDR2 reads YFSETQ. V lost 2 bases and J lost 2, with 6 bases in between. The length of the CDR3 is 13 residues. Study-level findings and limits: Cumulative frequency of public TCR beta families picked out carriers of CMV plus the relevant HLA. HLA-C-restricted CMV clonotypes gave the most frequent clonotype in two of eight donors.

The table lists this clonotype with many counts. Its antigen remains unknown. Each CDR3 protein gets one entry after TCRdb re-called the reads with MiXCR. Here the sample spans around 120,000 distinct CDR3 sequences, approximately 9.2% being singletons. Sample: PBMCs. This rearrangement joins TRBV5-1 to TRBJ2-3; D remains unclear. This sequence originates from a human donor in good health (CMV status not recorded). Some clones in this sample may be carry-over from other donors' samples. The CDR3 is CASSLGLTDTQYF. CDR3 coding DNA: TGCGCCAGCAGCTTAGGTCTCACAGATACGCAGTATTTT.